The rows below give T cell receptor beta chains drawn from one sample of a study of T-cell reconstitution after alpha-beta-depleted transplantation in children. TCRdb itself ran the PCR reads through MiXCR, one entry per CDR3 protein. This sample carries 600,000 to 700,000 distinct CDR3 sequences, roughly 17% of them seen once, and the ten largest clones take 0.9% to 1.2%. The material was PBMCs from the stem cell graft donor, obtained from the stem cell graft. These TCRs come from a human donor who donated a stem cell graft to a child with acute myeloid leukemia. Both conserved end residues are trimmed from each CDR3. A D gene is named only where the DNA matches it firmly. The listing skips clone size in some rows; elsewhere it reads once, few, many or a size class.

V	size	J	D	CDR3
TRBV7-2	few	TRBJ1-2	TRBD1	ASSSGGTGVVDGYT
TRBV7-2	few	TRBJ2-7	.	ASSGPGSDEQY
TRBV20-1	many	TRBJ1-2	TRBD1	AGAGTGGYYGYT
TRBV20-1	many	TRBJ2-1	TRBD2	SGGNSGGAGTYNEQF
TRBV5-1	many	TRBJ2-1	.	ASSIGQSYNEQF
TRBV2	few	TRBJ2-7	.	ASSEEVTVDYEQY
TRBV7-2	many	TRBJ2-5	.	ASSLVVVGETQY
TRBV12-3/TRBV12-4	few	TRBJ2-1	TRBD1	ASSSGTGGRGEQF
TRBV7-2	few	TRBJ2-2	.	ASSSGDQTDNTGELF
TRBV4-2	many	TRBJ1-2	TRBD1	ASSQDWQGAPYGYT
TRBV10-3	many	TRBJ1-5	.	AISESPQTNQPQH
TRBV5-6	many	TRBJ2-3	.	ASSKFSTDTQY
TRBV7-9	few	TRBJ1-4	.	ASSPTNTGTKLF
TRBV27	many	TRBJ2-7	.	AIPTVYEQY
TRBV29-1	.	TRBJ2-7	TRBD1	SVLRQGSYEQY
TRBV5-1	.	TRBJ1-1	.	ASSSDLLSGEKAF
TRBV6-5	many	TRBJ1-1	TRBD1	ASTFRTGYPEAF
TRBV15	few	TRBJ2-3	TRBD1	ATREQGRTDTQY
TRBV29-1	many	TRBJ2-1	TRBD2	SVRTSGGDEQF
TRBV7-9	.	TRBJ1-6	TRBD1	ASSLRAGGNSPLH
TRBV20-1	many	TRBJ1-2	TRBD1	SARPQGARYGYT
TRBV29-1	many	TRBJ1-5	.	SVETRPGQPQH
TRBV20-1	.	TRBJ2-1	.	SARVGGPFF